This TCR beta chain derives from a study of CXCR3-negative and CXCR3-positive naive CD8 T cells. CDR1 MDHEN and CDR2 SYDVKM come from the germline V gene. The CDR3 has 11 residues. CD8+ T cell subsets were each sorted in triplicate, 300,000 or so cells apiece. The authors prepared UMI-labeled TRB cDNA libraries by 5' RACE. From the 5' RACE reads, TCRdb lists one entry per CDR3 protein and no DNA. Its table records more than 70,000 distinct CDR3 sequences. Regarding this clonotype: Its antigen remains unidentified.

Regarding the study as a whole: From TRB CDR3 properties, TCR strength was inferred; surface CD5 did not differ between naive subsets. The study found comparably high diversity in both naive subsets and much lower diversity in memory CD8+ cells. The TRB CDR3s that CXCR3-positive naive cells carried were more hydrophobic than those of CXCR3-negative naive cells. Naive CXCR3-positive and CXCR3-negative cells shared similar TRBV-TRBJ usage, unlike memory cells.

This sequence originates from a human donor in good health. Some clones in this sample may be carry-over from other donors' samples. Source material: naive CXCR3+ CD8+ T cells from blood. Subset: CD45RO-CCR7+CD27+CD95- naive CD8+ T cells expressing CXCR3 (TNR3+). The genes are TRBV28 and TRBJ2-3; TCRdb calls TRBD1, which cannot be checked without DNA. CDR3 region: CASSPGGTQYF.